Reported below is one T cell receptor (beta chain). Its matching antigen is unknown. The data were taken from a study of T cell responses to AZD1222 COVID-19 vaccine. Study-wide results and limits: Without day 14 samples, only post-peak T cell repertoires were studied. Two AZD1222 administrations were followed by greater Spike-specific TCR breadth and depth. Seropositive AZD1222 recipients at baseline numbered only five or six. Nearly half of the spike-specific TCRs reportedly recognize variant regions that carry no mutations.

Sequencing used immunoSEQ multiplex PCR; TCRdb keeps in-frame clones, though not all of them. The table shows 100,000 to 150,000 clones, with 85% to 95% occurring only once. The sample here was peripheral blood, taken 28 days after the second AZD1222 dose. The TCR was taken from an adult who received the AZD1222 COVID-19 vaccine.

For the CDR3, the DNA is TGTGCCAGCTCTCCATCGGGGGCAGGGCAAGAGACCCAGTACTTC. This codes for CASSPSGAGQETQYF. V is TRBV18 and J is TRBJ2-5; D is perhaps TRBD1 or TRBD2 (6 bases each). V was clipped by 6 bases and J by 2 bases, with 16 bases between them. The germline gives CDR1 KGHSH, CDR2 LQKENI. The CDR3 covers 15 residues.